This TCR beta chain emerged from a study of T-cell reconstitution after alpha-beta-depleted transplantation in children listed by TCRdb under 2016. Turning to the overall study: The study quantitatively tracked T-cell immune reconstitution after TCRalphabeta/CD19-depleted allogeneic hematopoietic cell transplantation in children using TCR repertoire profiling. General findings and caveats noted by the study authors: Hyperexpanded clone frequencies declined over subsequent months; after one year, T-cell counts and TCRbeta diversity were mostly attributed to newly produced T cells. In some patients, the high TCRbeta diversity seen at day 60 was put down to recipient T cells and intrathymic progenitors that had survived conditioning. The apparently early recovery of alphabetaT-cell counts about two months after transplant reportedly depended on only several hundred rapidly expanded clones that came from non-depleted graft cells.

Sample treatment or condition, as interpreted from the label and publication: allogeneic hematopoietic cell transplantation with graft depleted of TCRalphabeta T cells and CD19 B cells. The transplant recipients were children given TCRalphabeta/CD19-depleted allogeneic hematopoietic cell grafts. V loses 4 bases of germline sequence and J loses 1 base, and the interval between the two ends is 14 bases. From the cysteine up to the phenylalanine, the CDR3 has a length of 15 residues. Here the CDR3 DNA is all that survives: 45 bases in frame from base 1. Via the germline V gene, CDR1 is SGHRS and CDR2 YFSETQ. Library prep was done by PCR. The reads were generated on an Illumina HiSeq 2500. To normalize quantification of the TCRbeta repertoire, the TCR libraries were built with molecular barcoding that relied on unique molecular identifiers. TCRdb applied fastp at Q25 and MiXCR to the public reads, then kept only in-frame beta chains. Identical CDR3 protein sequences are pooled into one entry, listed with their most common genes and DNA. The sample table contains about 980,000 distinct CDR3 sequences; only one count was recorded for about 31% of them. The biggest ten clones account for about 28% of the sample.

Details on this clonotype: Its antigen is currently not known. No much larger clonotype is one base removed from it; base qualities were not supplied.

This clonotype originated in a boy in the first two years of life who had a stem cell transplant for SCID, so the T cells may come from the graft donor. The sequence links TRBV5-1 to TRBJ2-5; the D region possibly corresponds to TRBD1 (6 bases align). The sequencing here drew on PBMCs, mostly from graft donor cells, taken 360 days after TCRalphabeta/CD19-depleted stem cell transplant. For the CDR3, the sequence is CASSASTGFQETQYF. The DNA is TGCGCCAGCAGCGCGTCTACAGGGTTCCAAGAGACCCAGTACTTC. Here the CDR3 is joined to the reference TRBV5-1 and TRBJ2-5 genes, and the full variable domain is: KAGVTQTPRYLIKTRGQQVTLSCSPISGHRSVSWYQQTPGQGLQFLFEYFSETQRNKGNFPGRFSGRQFSNSRSEMNVSTLELGDSALYLCASSASTGFQETQYFGPGTRLLVL.